This T cell receptor (beta chain) appears in the sequencing data of a study of shared clonotypes between healthy human individuals. Points on this clone: Its antigen remains unidentified. The sample carries other DNA sequences with the same CDR3.

Study-wide findings and caveats: The study generally estimated greater richness for naive than memory subsets.

V gave up 6 bases and J gave up 1 base, with 7 bases separating them. CDR1 and CDR2 from the germline V gene are SNHLY and FYNNEI. This CDR3 has 12 residues. Deep-level running was used for the assay. Sequenced by immunoSEQ multiplex PCR; TCRdb stores in-frame clones only, minus some. The repertoire holds a few million clones, about 94% seen once, with more than 1.5% in the top ten. Naivety among CD8 cells was defined by CD45RO negativity and positive CCR7 selection, thereby excluding terminally differentiated effector memory CD45RA+ cells. The clonotype was recovered from a man between 18 and 35 years old in good health. Some clones in this sample may be carry-over from other donors' samples. The V call is TRBV2, the J call TRBJ2-7; tentative D call: TRBD2 (5 bases). Sample: naive CD8+ T cells from PBMCs. For the CDR3, the DNA is TGTGCCAGCAGCGGACTGTCCTACGAGCAGTACTTC. Protein sequence: CASSGLSYEQYF. Full variable domain (outside the CDR3, taken from reference TRBV2 and TRBJ2-7): EPEVTQTPSHQVTQMGQEVILRCVPISNHLYFYWYRQILGQKVEFLVSFYNNEISEKSEIFDDQFSVERPDGSNFTLKIRSTKLEDSAMYFCASSGLSYEQYFGPGTRLTVT.